The entry below describes one TCR beta chain. What it binds is unknown. The data are from a study of cytomegalovirus exposure and HLA in healthy donors. Turning to the study itself: The same platform used for the 600 to 750 first-cohort repertoires was also used for the 120 or so validation repertoires, as a later analysis reported. Notes on the study in general: In the 120 or so validation repertoires, roughly 94% of cluster scores exceeded 0, per a later analysis.

Measured with immunoSEQ multiplex PCR; TCRdb has only the in-frame clones, and not every one. Of approximately 150,000 clones listed, approximately 90% are singletons. The donors belonged to the approximately 120-subject validation cohort, separate from the approximately 670-subject first cohort. Germline CDR1 reads SNHLY; CDR2 reads FYNNEI. The ends lost 3 bases at V and 4 bases at J; junction bases unmatched: 5. The CDR3 contains 15 residues. The sequence came from a man younger than 35 in good health and CMV-seropositive. Sequencing was done on a sample of PBMCs. The chain joins TRBV2 to TRBJ2-1, with 8 bases matching TRBD2. The DNA of the CDR3 is TGTGCCAGCAGTGAGCAAGCGGGAGCTTACAATGAGCAGTTCTTC. Translated, it gives CASSEQAGAYNEQFF.